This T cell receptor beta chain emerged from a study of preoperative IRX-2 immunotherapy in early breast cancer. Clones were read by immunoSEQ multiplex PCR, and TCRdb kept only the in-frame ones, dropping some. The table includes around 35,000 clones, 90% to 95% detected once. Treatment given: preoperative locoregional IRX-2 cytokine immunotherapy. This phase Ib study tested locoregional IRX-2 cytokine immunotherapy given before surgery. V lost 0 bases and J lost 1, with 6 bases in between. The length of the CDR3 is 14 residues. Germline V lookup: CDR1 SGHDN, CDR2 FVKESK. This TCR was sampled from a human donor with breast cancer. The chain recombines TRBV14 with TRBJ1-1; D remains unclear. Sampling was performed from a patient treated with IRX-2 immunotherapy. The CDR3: CASSQEWRNTEAFF. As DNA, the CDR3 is TGTGCCAGCAGCCAAGAGTGGAGGAACACTGAAGCTTTCTTT.